This T cell receptor (beta chain) was obtained from a study of molecular identifiers for immune sequencing clone quantification. The bulk TCR libraries were made with methods described before and with listed TCR primers. TCRdb processed the PCR reads anew with MiXCR; each CDR3 protein has one entry. The table lists about 640,000 distinct CDR3 sequences, 20% of them singletons. The V gene lost 5 bases and the J gene lost 10 bases, with 14 bases spanning the gap. CDR3 length: 13 residues. Germline assignment: CDR1 SGHVS and CDR2 FNYEAQ. This sequence was found in a human donor in good health. Some libraries in this study had Jurkat cell RNA spiked in. This sequence joins TRBV7-6 and TRBJ2-2; D is perhaps TRBD1 (5 bases). The sequenced sample was naive CD8+ T cells from blood, with Jurkat cell RNA spiked in. This sample's subset: FACS-sorted CD8+CD4-CCR7+CD45RA+ naive T cells. This CDR3 reads CASSSDSSPELFF. CDR3 bases: TGTGCCAGCAGCAGCGACAGTTCCCCGGAGCTGTTTTTT.